These 13 T cell receptor beta chains came from one sample sequenced in a study of control samples from healthy donors and cancer patients. The table came from immunoSEQ multiplex PCR; TCRdb's copy has only in-frame clones and leaves some out. Here the sample spans about 170,000 clones, just over 90% being singletons. Sequenced: blood. Receptor source: a woman aged 55-70 years in good health.

This chain uses TRBV6-2 or TRBV6-3 with TRBJ1-2; D gene uncertain. CDR3 size: 15 residues. Trimming took 2 bases from V and 3 from J, leaving 13 bases between them. Per germline, CDR1 MNHEY and CDR2 SVGEGT. The CDR3 is CASSYAQKAYYGYTF. The DNA for the CDR3 is TGTGCCAGCAGTTACGCTCAGAAAGCATACTATGGCTACACCTTC.

V gene TRBV6-4 combines with J gene TRBJ2-2; no firm D call. The germline V and J ends were trimmed by 0 bases and 6 bases, with 8 bases remaining between them. The germline gives CDR1 MRHNA, CDR2 SNTAGT. The CDR3 contains 14 residues. CDR3 nucleotides: TGTGCCAGCAGTGACTCGAGTGGAGCCGGGGAGCTGTTTTTT. It is translated as CASSDSSGAGELFF.

The V and J genes are TRBV6-5 and TRBJ1-2; maybe TRBD1 (6 bases). CDR3 size: 14 residues. Trimming left V 5 bases short and J 0 bases short, with 10 bases between. Germline V gives CDR1 MNHEY, CDR2 SVGAGI. CDR3 sequence (DNA): TGTGCCAGCAGTAGACAGGATGCTAACTATGGCTACACCTTC. Protein product: CASSRQDANYGYTF.

There are a few counts of this clone. The V gene is TRBV11-1, the J gene TRBJ1-2, with TRBD1 identical over 10 bases. This CDR3 has 15 amino acids. The germline gives CDR1 SGHAT, CDR2 FQDESV (reference sequence). V gave up 4 bases and J gave up 6 bases; unmatched junction bases: 8. CDR3 DNA: TGTGCCAGCAGCTCATCCGACAGGGGGCGGAATGGCTACACCTTC. This sequence encodes CASSSSDRGRNGYTF.

This chain connects TRBV7-2 to TRBJ1-5; a possible D gene is TRBD1 (5 bases). Germline V CDR1 and CDR2: SGHTA, FQGNSA. Between the trimmed V and J ends, which lost 3 bases and 7 bases, there was a span of 22 bases. The CDR3 covers 17 residues. The DNA for the CDR3 is TGTGCCAGCAGCTTTTTCTCAAGTTGGGGGGGAGAACAGCCCCAGCATTTT. It codes for CASSFFSSWGGEQPQHF. The full variable domain, its missing parts supplied by reference TRBV7-2 and TRBJ1-5, is GAGVSQSPSNKVTEKGKDVELRCDPISGHTALYWYRQSLGQGLEFLIYFQGNSAPDKSGLPSDRFSAERTGGSVSTLTIQRTQQEDSAVYLCASSFFSSWGGEQPQHFGDGTRLSIL.

The DNA for the CDR3 is TGCGCCAGCAGGGGAGGGGACAGCTACGTGAAGACCCAGTACTTC. Amino acids: CASRGGDSYVKTQYF. The gene calls are TRBV5-1 and TRBJ2-5; perhaps D is TRBD1 or TRBD2 (7 bases each). Germline-derived CDR1 and CDR2 are SGHRS and YFSETQ. The CDR3 is 15 amino acids. Trimming removed 5 bases from V and 6 bases from J, with 20 bases in between.

The rearrangement links TRBV5-5 to TRBJ1-5; tentative D call: TRBD1 (5 bases). Trimming pared 5 bases from V and 6 bases from J, leaving 18 bases between. The CDR3 totals 15 residues. Germline V lookup: CDR1 SGHKS, CDR2 YYEKEE (reference sequence). CDR3 nucleotides: TGTGCCAGCAGGACTGGGGCAGGGAAAATTCAGCCCCAGCATTTT. Encoded protein: CASRTGAGKIQPQHF. Full variable domain (outside the CDR3, taken from reference TRBV5-5 and TRBJ1-5): DAGVTQSPTHLIKTRGQQVTLRCSPISGHKSVSWYQQVLGQGPQFIFQYYEKEERGRGNFPDRFSARQFPNYSSELNVNALLLGDSALYLCASRTGAGKIQPQHFGDGTRLSIL.

The chain couples TRBV5-1 to TRBJ2-2, with a tentative D call TRBD1 (6 bases). V was cut by 0 bases and J by 4 bases, with 10 bases left in between. CDR3 length: 15 residues. CDR1 SGHRS and CDR2 YFSETQ come from the germline V gene. The CDR3 is CASSLVLGGTGELFF. CDR3 nucleotide sequence: TGCGCCAGCAGCTTGGTTTTAGGGGGCACCGGGGAGCTGTTTTTT. Full variable domain (remainder filled in from reference TRBV5-1 and TRBJ2-2): KAGVTQTPRYLIKTRGQQVTLSCSPISGHRSVSWYQQTPGQGLQFLFEYFSETQRNKGNFPGRFSGRQFSNSRSEMNVSTLELGDSALYLCASSLVLGGTGELFFGEGSRLTVL.

This clone has only a few counts. The gene calls are TRBV6-5 and TRBJ1-2; 9 bases map to TRBD1. V shed 5 bases and J 6 bases; nucleotides not matched to a gene: 4. This CDR3 is built from 13 residues. CDR1 MNHEY and CDR2 SVGAGI come from the germline V gene. The CDR3, as DNA: TGTGCCAGCAGTAACCGGGACAGGGATGGCTACACCTTC. Its translation: CASSNRDRDGYTF.

J is TRBJ1-4 and V is TRBV7-7; D gene ambiguous. V lost 6 bases to trimming and J lost 2 bases, with 13 bases between them. The CDR3 runs to 15 residues. The V gene's germline CDR1 is SSHAT and CDR2 FNYEAQ (reference sequence). The CDR3 coding sequence is TGTGCCAGCAGTCTTGCCGGGGAGACTAATGAAAAACTGTTTTTT. This codes for CASSLAGETNEKLFF.

This clone showed up just once. The CDR3 bases are TGTGCCAGCAGCGGACAGGAGGGAAAAGAAAAAACTGAAGCTTTCTTT. Its translation is CASSGQEGKEKTEAFF. V and J are TRBV9 and TRBJ1-1; TRBD1 is a possible D gene (6 bases). Germline V lookup: CDR1 SGDLS, CDR2 YYNGEE. This CDR3 is 16 amino acids long. V lost 3 bases, J lost 5 bases, and 20 bases lay in between. The whole variable domain, remainder taken from reference TRBV9 and TRBJ1-1, is DSGVTQTPKHLITATGQRVTLRCSPRSGDLSVYWYQQSLDQGLQFLIQYYNGEERAKGNILERFSAQQFPDLHSELNLSSLELGDSALYFCASSGQEGKEKTEAFFGQGTRLTVV.

This chain links TRBV30 with TRBJ1-5; D is unclear. The CDR3 covers 12 residues. Germline-derived CDR1 and CDR2 are GTSNPN and SVGIG (reference sequence). V dropped 1 base and J dropped 3 bases, with 4 bases sitting between them. The CDR3 reads CAWSGINQPQHF. CDR3 sequence (DNA): TGTGCCTGGAGTGGCATCAATCAGCCCCAGCATTTT.

This chain links TRBV5-1 with TRBJ1-2; D gene uncertain. The V end lost 4 bases, the J end lost 4 bases, and 14 bases lay between the germline ends. The CDR3 is 14 residues long. Germline V CDR1 and CDR2: SGHRS, YFSETQ. This chain's CDR3 is CASSQTTGSYGYTF. The DNA for the CDR3 is TGCGCCAGCAGCCAGACCACTGGATCCTATGGCTACACCTTC.